This T cell receptor beta chain was sequenced for a study of OX40 agonist ivuxolimab in advanced cancers. Findings and limits, study-wide: Still undetermined is the antigen specificity of the expanded peripheral T cells.

Patients had blood sampled at baseline and again on cycle 4 day 1 and cycle 7 day 1. The junction had 11 bases not matched to a gene; V was cut back by 6 bases and J by 9 bases. This CDR3 has 14 amino acids. CDR1 and CDR2 from the germline V gene are SQVTM and ANQGSEA. Clones were sequenced by immunoSEQ multiplex PCR, and TCRdb holds only the in-frame ones, with some missing. The sample lists under 45,000 clones; around four fifths were seen once. With regard to this clone: Its antigen is not known.

This sequence originates from an adult with an advanced solid tumor such as melanoma, head and neck, liver or kidney cancer. This sequence joins TRBV29-1 and TRBJ2-1, with 10 bases aligning to TRBD2. The source material was CD4+ or CD8+ T cells sorted from blood, sampled in a trial of the OX40 agonist ivuxolimab. CDR3 DNA: TGCAGCGTCGCTAAAGCGGGAGGGCCCAGTGAGCAGTTCTTC. It translates to CSVAKAGGPSEQFF.